These T cell receptor beta chains were read from a single sample in a study of Graves' ophthalmopathy and Graves' hyperthyroidism. MiXCR, applied by TCRdb to the multiplex PCR reads, yields one record per CDR3 protein. This table has 170,000 or so distinct CDR3 sequences, 30% to 45% appearing once. Sequences were obtained from peripheral blood. These receptors all stem from a woman aged 40 to 50 with Graves' ophthalmopathy. Each CDR3 is given with its conserved first and last residue. Fields, in order: J gene, clone size, D gene, V gene, CDR3 DNA, CDR3 protein. D genes are given only for firm matches. Expanded clones are given a class, and other clones once, few, many or no size at all.

J: TRBJ2-7
size: many
D: -
V: TRBV2
DNA: TGTGCCAGCAGTGAAGGGCCAGGAGACTTTTACGAGCAGTACTTC
CDR3: CASSEGPGDFYEQYF

J: TRBJ2-7
size: many
D: TRBD1
V: TRBV28
DNA: TGTGCCAGCAGCCGACAGGGGGCGCAGTACTTC
CDR3: CASSRQGAQYF

J: TRBJ2-5
size: few
D: TRBD2
V: TRBV28
DNA: TGTGCCACTCGAAGCGGGAGGGAGACCCAGTACTTC
CDR3: CATRSGRETQYF

J: TRBJ1-2
size: many
D: TRBD1
V: TRBV7-2
DNA: TGTGCCAGCAGCTCAACGACAGGGCTCTATGGCTACACCTTC
CDR3: CASSSTTGLYGYTF

J: TRBJ2-5
size: -
D: -
V: TRBV12-3/TRBV12-4
DNA: TGTGCCAGCACCCCGACTGGAACGTTCGGGACCCAGTACTTC
CDR3: CASTPTGTFGTQYF

J: TRBJ1-1
size: many
D: -
V: TRBV6-5
DNA: TGTGCCACCAGGCAGGACGGGGGGGTCACTGAAGCTTTCTTT
CDR3: CATRQDGGVTEAFF

J: TRBJ2-7
size: many
D: -
V: TRBV7-2
DNA: TGTGCCAGCAGCCGGGGAACAGAACTCTACGAGCAGTACTTC
CDR3: CASSRGTELYEQYF

J: TRBJ2-2
size: many
D: TRBD1
V: TRBV7-9
DNA: TGTGCCAGCAGCTTAAGGACAGGGGAATCCGGGGAGCTGTTTTTT
CDR3: CASSLRTGESGELFF

J: TRBJ2-5
size: -
D: -
V: TRBV28
DNA: TGTGCCAGCCGGGACCCTCGCTACCAAGAGACCCAGTACTTC
CDR3: CASRDPRYQETQYF

J: TRBJ2-4
size: many
D: -
V: TRBV2
DNA: TGTGCCAGCAGTGAAGCGTTAACGGGGGCCGGCGTTCAGTACTTC
CDR3: CASSEALTGAGVQYF

J: TRBJ1-5
size: many
D: -
V: TRBV6-2/TRBV6-3
DNA: TGTGCCAGCAGTTACTCGGGCTTACAGCCCCAGCATTTT
CDR3: CASSYSGLQPQHF

J: TRBJ2-2
size: many
D: -
V: TRBV6-1
DNA: TGTGCCAGCAGTGAACACCCCGCGGGGAGCACCGGGGAGCTGTTTTTT
CDR3: CASSEHPAGSTGELFF

J: TRBJ1-1
size: many
D: -
V: TRBV29-1
DNA: TGCAGCTTAGTAGGACAGCCGAACACTGAAGCTTTCTTT
CDR3: CSLVGQPNTEAFF

J: TRBJ1-1
size: -
D: -
V: TRBV27
DNA: TGTGCCAGCAGTTTATACCCGGGTAACACTGAAGCTTTCTTT
CDR3: CASSLYPGNTEAFF

J: TRBJ2-7
size: many
D: -
V: TRBV28
DNA: TGTGCCAGCAGCCCCCAGCAATCCTACGAGCAGTACTTC
CDR3: CASSPQQSYEQYF

J: TRBJ1-1
size: many
D: -
V: TRBV11-1
DNA: TGTGCCAGCAGCTTACCAGGGGCGAACACTGAAGCTTTCTTT
CDR3: CASSLPGANTEAFF

J: TRBJ2-7
size: few
D: -
V: TRBV12-3/TRBV12-4
DNA: TGTGCCAGCAGTTTAAACAACGGACCCATTATTGGCCCTATCGAGCAGTACTTC
CDR3: CASSLNNGPIIGPIEQYF

J: TRBJ1-3
size: many
D: TRBD1
V: TRBV27
DNA: TGTGCCAGCAGTACTCGCCTGGGACAGTCCTCTGGAAACACCATATATTTT
CDR3: CASSTRLGQSSGNTIYF

J: TRBJ1-1
size: -
D: -
V: TRBV29-1
DNA: TGCAGCGTTGAAGGGGGACACAGGCTTTTGGCTGAAGCTTTCTTT
CDR3: CSVEGGHRLLAEAFF

J: TRBJ1-1
size: many
D: -
V: TRBV6-5
DNA: TGTGCCAGCAGTTGGACGGTGAACACTGAAGCTTTCTTT
CDR3: CASSWTVNTEAFF

J: TRBJ1-1
size: many
D: -
V: TRBV7-9
DNA: TGTGCCAGCAGCCGGGGGGTGGAGAGCACTGAAGCTTTCTTT
CDR3: CASSRGVESTEAFF

J: TRBJ2-7
size: -
D: -
V: TRBV7-2
DNA: TGTGCCAGCAGCCCCCGAGGGTCCAGGTCCTACGAGCAGTACTTC
CDR3: CASSPRGSRSYEQYF

J: TRBJ2-5
size: many
D: TRBD2
V: TRBV2
DNA: TGTGCCAGCAACGCCGCGGGGGTGTGGGAGACCCAGTACTTC
CDR3: CASNAAGVWETQYF

J: TRBJ2-5
size: -
D: -
V: TRBV19
DNA: TGTGCCAGTAGTATCGCCAGGGAAAGCACGGAGACCCAGTACTTC
CDR3: CASSIARESTETQYF

J: TRBJ2-7
size: -
D: -
V: TRBV12-3/TRBV12-4
DNA: TGTGCCAGCAGTTTAGAGAGGACACAACTCTCCTACGAGCAGTACTTC
CDR3: CASSLERTQLSYEQYF

J: TRBJ1-1
size: -
D: -
V: TRBV12-5
DNA: TGTGCTAGTGGTTTGGAATGGAGGGCTTTCTTT
CDR3: CASGLEWRAFF

J: TRBJ2-7
size: -
D: TRBD2
V: TRBV12-3/TRBV12-4
DNA: TGTGCCAGCAGGGCCGTAACTAGCGGTGTCACCTACGAGCAGTACTTC
CDR3: CASRAVTSGVTYEQYF

J: TRBJ2-5
size: many
D: -
V: TRBV19
DNA: TGTGCCAGTAGTATTTGGGGTTCAGGGGAGACCCAGTACTTC
CDR3: CASSIWGSGETQYF

J: TRBJ1-2
size: many
D: -
V: TRBV10-3
DNA: TGTGCCATCAGTGAGAAGGGGGTGGCTAACTATGGCTACACCTTC
CDR3: CAISEKGVANYGYTF

J: TRBJ2-4
size: many
D: TRBD1
V: TRBV7-9
DNA: TGTGCCAGCAGCCCCATTGACAGGGGAAACATTCAGTACTTC
CDR3: CASSPIDRGNIQYF

J: TRBJ2-7
size: -
D: TRBD1
V: TRBV6-5
DNA: TGTGCCAGCAGTAACCCGACAGGGGATGTCTACGAGCAGTACTTC
CDR3: CASSNPTGDVYEQYF

J: TRBJ1-1
size: -
D: TRBD1
V: TRBV19
DNA: TGTGCCAGTAGTCCCAGACAGGGGGCTGTTGAAGCTTTCTTT
CDR3: CASSPRQGAVEAFF

J: TRBJ1-2
size: many
D: -
V: TRBV28
DNA: TGTGCCAGCGGAGGAGATGGCTACACCTTC
CDR3: CASGGDGYTF

J: TRBJ1-2
size: -
D: -
V: TRBV6-2/TRBV6-3
DNA: TGTGCCAGCAGTTGGAAGGGAAACTATGGCTACACCTTC
CDR3: CASSWKGNYGYTF

J: TRBJ2-7
size: -
D: -
V: TRBV12-3/TRBV12-4
DNA: TGTGCCAGCAGTGTAACTAGTTCGGGCTACGAGCAGTACTTC
CDR3: CASSVTSSGYEQYF

J: TRBJ1-1
size: few
D: TRBD1
V: TRBV12-3/TRBV12-4
DNA: TGTGCCAGCAGCCGGACAGGGGATAACACTGAAGCTTTCTTT
CDR3: CASSRTGDNTEAFF

J: TRBJ2-5
size: many
D: TRBD2
V: TRBV14
DNA: TGTGCCAGCAGCCAAGTTCGGCGGGAGAGGACCCAGTACTTC
CDR3: CASSQVRRERTQYF

J: TRBJ1-1
size: medium-sized
D: -
V: TRBV28
DNA: TGTGCCAGCAGCAGCCCCGGGTCTCTGAACTCTGAAGCTTTCTTT
CDR3: CASSSPGSLNSEAFF

J: TRBJ2-7
size: many
D: TRBD1
V: TRBV9
DNA: TGTGCCAGCAGCGAACAACCCGACAGGGTCCCCCACGAGCAGTACTTC
CDR3: CASSEQPDRVPHEQYF

J: TRBJ1-1
size: many
D: -
V: TRBV30
DNA: TGTGCCTGTGCAAGGGGCACCAACACTGAAGCTTTCTTT
CDR3: CACARGTNTEAFF

J: TRBJ2-7
size: many
D: TRBD2
V: TRBV6-2/TRBV6-3
DNA: TGTGCCAGCAGTTACGGACTAGCGGGAGCCGAGGGGTACTTC
CDR3: CASSYGLAGAEGYF

J: TRBJ2-6
size: many
D: -
V: TRBV15
DNA: TGTGCCACCAGCAGCCGGTCCCACTACTCTGGGGCCAACGTCCTGACTTTC
CDR3: CATSSRSHYSGANVLTF

J: TRBJ2-7
size: -
D: -
V: TRBV6-5
DNA: TGTGCCAGCAGTTACCTTCCCGGCCGTGGTAGCTCCTACGAGCAGTACTTC
CDR3: CASSYLPGRGSSYEQYF

J: TRBJ1-2
size: many
D: -
V: TRBV28
DNA: TGTGCCAGCAGCCGCCCGGGACGAGGTGGCTACACCTTC
CDR3: CASSRPGRGGYTF

J: TRBJ1-3
size: many
D: TRBD1
V: TRBV4-2
DNA: TGTGCCAGCAGCCCGCAGGGGGGGCCGGCTGGAAACACCATATATTTT
CDR3: CASSPQGGPAGNTIYF

J: TRBJ2-7
size: many
D: TRBD1
V: TRBV4-3
DNA: TGCGCCAGCAGCAAGACAGGGGAGAGCTCCTACGAGCAGTACTTC
CDR3: CASSKTGESSYEQYF